The rows below give T cell receptor beta chains drawn from one sample of a study of human T cells and chemical hapten exposure. TCRdb reprocessed the RACE reads with MiXCR, giving one entry per CDR3 protein. The sample contains roughly 180,000 distinct CDR3 sequences, around 24% of which appear only once. The sequenced sample was whole blood, obtained in connection with sensitization to the hapten diphenylcyclopropenone (DPC). The receptors derive from a woman aged 50 to 65 with alopecia areata. Some clones in this sample may be carry-over from other donors' samples. Both conserved end residues are part of each CDR3. A D gene is named only where the DNA matches it firmly. The listing skips clone size in some rows; elsewhere it reads once, few, many or a size class.

d_call: -
j_call: TRBJ1-2
clone_size: -
v_call: TRBV12-3/TRBV12-4
cdr3_aa: CASSFAGDNYGYTF
cdr3_nt: TGTGCCAGCAGTTTCGCCGGGGATAACTATGGCTACACCTTC

d_call: TRBD1
j_call: TRBJ1-4
clone_size: -
v_call: TRBV9
cdr3_aa: CASSSRTGEEGEKLFF
cdr3_nt: TGTGCCAGCAGCTCCCGGACAGGGGAGGAGGGAGAAAAACTGTTTTTT

d_call: -
j_call: TRBJ2-3
clone_size: -
v_call: TRBV6-1
cdr3_aa: CASIRGWGTDTQYF
cdr3_nt: TGTGCCAGCATAAGGGGCTGGGGCACAGATACGCAGTATTTT

d_call: -
j_call: TRBJ2-1
clone_size: -
v_call: TRBV29-1
cdr3_aa: CSVVIDEQFF
cdr3_nt: TGCAGCGTTGTCATCGATGAGCAGTTCTTC

d_call: -
j_call: TRBJ1-1
clone_size: -
v_call: TRBV6-1
cdr3_aa: CASSEMGLDTEAFF
cdr3_nt: TGTGCCAGCAGTGAAATGGGGTTGGACACTGAAGCTTTCTTT

d_call: -
j_call: TRBJ2-5
clone_size: once
v_call: TRBV9
cdr3_aa: CASSSGPRATQYF
cdr3_nt: TGTGCCAGCAGCTCCGGACCACGAGCGACCCAGTACTTC

d_call: -
j_call: TRBJ1-2
clone_size: -
v_call: TRBV13
cdr3_aa: CASSPTVTNYGYTF
cdr3_nt: TGTGCCAGCAGCCCGACAGTGACCAACTATGGCTACACCTTC

d_call: -
j_call: TRBJ1-5
clone_size: -
v_call: TRBV20-1
cdr3_aa: CSARVWGLGNQPQHF
cdr3_nt: TGCAGTGCTAGAGTGTGGGGGCTTGGCAATCAGCCCCAGCATTTT

d_call: -
j_call: TRBJ2-7
clone_size: -
v_call: TRBV20-1
cdr3_aa: CSAGGLSYEQYF
cdr3_nt: TGCAGTGCTGGGGGTCTCTCCTACGAGCAGTACTTC

d_call: -
j_call: TRBJ1-3
clone_size: -
v_call: TRBV7-9
cdr3_aa: CASSLAAGDGNTIYF
cdr3_nt: TGTGCCAGCAGCTTAGCCGCGGGGGACGGAAACACCATATATTTT

d_call: -
j_call: TRBJ1-3
clone_size: few
v_call: TRBV2
cdr3_aa: CASKRSGRQSSGNTIYF
cdr3_nt: TGTGCCAGCAAACGGAGCGGCAGACAGAGCTCTGGAAACACCATATATTTT

d_call: -
j_call: TRBJ1-3
clone_size: few
v_call: TRBV29-1
cdr3_aa: CSASQGVSGNTIYF
cdr3_nt: TGCAGCGCCAGCCAAGGGGTCTCTGGAAACACCATATATTTT

d_call: -
j_call: TRBJ2-5
clone_size: -
v_call: TRBV5-1
cdr3_aa: CASAIPTPQETQYF
cdr3_nt: TGCGCCAGCGCGATTCCGACTCCACAAGAGACCCAGTACTTC

d_call: -
j_call: TRBJ2-3
clone_size: few
v_call: TRBV19
cdr3_aa: CASSTAQGTDTQYF
cdr3_nt: TGTGCCAGTAGTACGGCCCAGGGCACAGATACGCAGTATTTT

d_call: TRBD1
j_call: TRBJ1-1
clone_size: -
v_call: TRBV5-6
cdr3_aa: CASSPKGLGQGAHAEAFF
cdr3_nt: TGTGCCAGCAGCCCGAAAGGGTTGGGACAGGGGGCGCATGCTGAAGCTTTCTTT

d_call: TRBD2
j_call: TRBJ2-7
clone_size: -
v_call: TRBV20-1
cdr3_aa: CSADGGGRSYEQYF
cdr3_nt: TGCAGTGCCGACGGCGGGGGAAGGTCCTACGAGCAGTACTTC

d_call: -
j_call: TRBJ1-1
clone_size: -
v_call: TRBV20-1
cdr3_aa: CSAQGGGEGEAFF
cdr3_nt: TGCAGTGCTCAGGGAGGTGGTGAGGGCGAAGCTTTCTTT

d_call: -
j_call: TRBJ2-5
clone_size: once
v_call: TRBV12-3/TRBV12-4
cdr3_aa: CASSTYSGETQYF
cdr3_nt: TGTGCCAGCAGTACCTACTCGGGGGAGACCCAGTACTTC

d_call: TRBD2
j_call: TRBJ2-7
clone_size: -
v_call: TRBV6-2/TRBV6-3
cdr3_aa: CASSNPGLAGRTYEQYF
cdr3_nt: TGTGCCAGCAGTAACCCGGGACTAGCGGGACGAACCTACGAGCAGTACTTC

d_call: -
j_call: TRBJ1-1
clone_size: many
v_call: TRBV12-3/TRBV12-4
cdr3_aa: CASSFAGYTEAFF
cdr3_nt: TGTGCCAGCAGTTTTGCTGGTTACACTGAAGCTTTCTTT

d_call: TRBD2
j_call: TRBJ2-1
clone_size: -
v_call: TRBV6-2/TRBV6-3
cdr3_aa: CASMTSGRLGMNEQFF
cdr3_nt: TGTGCCAGCATGACTAGCGGGAGGCTGGGGATGAATGAGCAGTTCTTC

d_call: TRBD2
j_call: TRBJ2-2
clone_size: few
v_call: TRBV20-1
cdr3_aa: CSARVPGTSNTGELFF
cdr3_nt: TGCAGTGCTAGAGTTCCCGGGACTAGCAACACCGGGGAGCTGTTTTTT

d_call: -
j_call: TRBJ2-4
clone_size: -
v_call: TRBV11-2
cdr3_aa: CASSSGNIQYF
cdr3_nt: TGTGCCAGCAGCTCCGGGAACATTCAGTACTTC

d_call: TRBD2
j_call: TRBJ2-1
clone_size: few
v_call: TRBV4-2
cdr3_aa: CASSQVGLAGGPLSRQFF
cdr3_nt: TGTGCCAGCAGCCAAGTAGGGTTAGCGGGAGGGCCCCTGTCGAGACAGTTCTTC

d_call: -
j_call: TRBJ2-1
clone_size: -
v_call: TRBV20-1
cdr3_aa: CSARLEGGYNEQFF
cdr3_nt: TGCAGTGCTAGACTAGAAGGGGGGTACAATGAGCAGTTCTTC

d_call: TRBD2
j_call: TRBJ2-1
clone_size: -
v_call: TRBV10-3
cdr3_aa: CAISPISGGFSNEQFF
cdr3_nt: TGTGCCATCAGTCCGATTTCGGGGGGGTTTTCTAATGAGCAGTTCTTC